Detailed here is one T cell receptor (beta chain). The antigen is not known. This sample was taken from a study of cytomegalovirus exposure and HLA in healthy donors. Study background: Researchers found that roughly 77% of 350 to 500 genotyped donors fell within the Caucasian-associated ancestry cluster.

Study findings and constraints: As a later analysis showed, a missense DCLRE1C variant was linked to trimming of TCR beta V- and J-genes.

CDR3 length: 14 residues. The germline CDR1 and CDR2 sequences are MGHRA and YSYEKL. V shed 3 bases and J shed 1 base, with 7 bases lying between them. PCR was performed using 60 Vbeta and 13 Jbeta primers. Clones were sequenced by immunoSEQ multiplex PCR, and TCRdb holds only the in-frame ones, with some missing. The table lists about 180,000 clones, 72% of them singletons. The receptor was isolated from a human donor in good health. The chain recombines TRBV4-1 with TRBJ1-5; no firm D call. Source material: PBMCs. The CDR3: CASSQEGSNQPQHF. DNA for the CDR3: TGCGCCAGCAGCCAGGAGGGAAGCAATCAGCCCCAGCATTTT.